This T cell receptor (beta chain) derives from a study of radiotherapy plus CTLA-4 blockade in lung cancer. Repertoires were generated with immunoSEQ multiplex PCR, while TCRdb's copy carries only in-frame clones and drops some. There are roughly 97,000 clones in the sample; around 74% occur only once, and 2.8% lies in the top ten. Trimming took off 5 bases at V and 5 bases at J, with 18 bases between the two ends. The CDR3 has 15 residues. Germline CDR1 and CDR2: KGHSH and LQKENI. It was focal radiation plus CTLA-4 blockade with ipilimumab that patients with chemo-refractory metastatic non-small-cell lung cancer received.

This specimen consisted of peripheral blood, obtained from a patient treated with radiotherapy plus ipilimumab. This TCR came from a human donor with non-small cell lung cancer who had a partial response to radiotherapy plus ipilimumab. Some clones in this sample may be carry-over from other donors' samples. This chain uses TRBV18 with TRBJ2-5; tentatively, D is TRBD1 (7 bases). The CDR3 sequence: CASSVRRGRFETQYF. In DNA form, the CDR3 reads TGTGCCAGCTCAGTCCGGAGGGGGCGGTTTGAGACCCAGTACTTC.